These 25 T cell receptor beta chains came from one sample sequenced in a study of blood T cell repertoires in COVID-19. Only in-frame clones appear in the TCRdb table, and some are missing; sequencing was by immunoSEQ multiplex PCR. The sample contains 300,000 to 400,000 clones, more than 70% of which appear only once. Sequenced: peripheral blood. Receptors originate from a woman in her 70s with COVID-19, enrolled during active disease.

V and J are TRBV7-9 and TRBJ1-2; D is undetermined. This CDR3 has 12 amino acids. Germline CDR1 is SEHNR and CDR2 is FQNEAQ (reference sequence). The V gene lost 3 bases and the J gene lost 5 bases, with 7 bases spanning the gap. CDR3 sequence: CASSFGEYGYTF. The CDR3 nucleotides are TGTGCCAGCAGCTTCGGGGAATATGGCTACACCTTC.

The rearrangement joins TRBV9 to TRBJ2-1; no reliable D call. This CDR3 contains 13 residues. V was pared by 0 bases and J by 8 bases, with 9 bases between. The germline CDR1 and CDR2 sequences are SGDLS and YYNGEE. The CDR3 coding sequence is TGTGCCAGCAGCGTAGGCCCTGGCCATGAGCAGTTCTTC. This translates into CASSVGPGHEQFF.

This rearrangement joins TRBV10-1 to TRBJ2-1; 7 bases are a match to TRBD2. The J segment lost 6 bases and the V segment lost 3 bases, leaving 8 bases of the junction unmatched. Per germline, CDR1 WNHNN and CDR2 SYGVQD (reference sequence). The CDR3 runs to 15 residues. The CDR3 DNA reads as TGCGCCAGCAGTGATAGCGGGCCGGGGCGCAATGAGCAGTTCTTC. This gives the protein CASSDSGPGRNEQFF.

The rearrangement links TRBV28 to TRBJ1-5, with unresolved D. The CDR3 has 15 residues. CDR1 MDHEN and CDR2 SYDVKM come from the germline V gene. The V gene lost 7 bases and the J gene lost 2 bases, with 15 bases spanning the gap. CDR3 bases: TGTGCCAGCACTTCTCGCCGGGTTGGCAATCAGCCCCAGCATTTT. Its protein product is CASTSRRVGNQPQHF.

V is TRBV5-1 and J is TRBJ1-1; weak D call: TRBD1 (6 bases). The ends were cut back, 0 bases at V and 6 bases at J, with 9 bases in the middle. CDR3 length: 13 residues. The germline V gene encodes CDR1 SGHRS and CDR2 YFSETQ. The CDR3 DNA sequence: TGCGCCAGCAGCTTGGACAGGGAGCCTGAAGCTTTCTTT. Its protein product is CASSLDREPEAFF. Filled out from reference TRBV5-1 and TRBJ1-1, the complete variable domain reads KAGVTQTPRYLIKTRGQQVTLSCSPISGHRSVSWYQQTPGQGLQFLFEYFSETQRNKGNFPGRFSGRQFSNSRSEMNVSTLELGDSALYLCASSLDREPEAFFGQGTRLTVV.

This sequence joins TRBV12-3 or TRBV12-4 and TRBJ2-3; D possibly corresponds to TRBD2 (5 bases). Trimming stripped 7 bases from V and 7 bases from J, with 15 bases between. This CDR3 is 13 amino acids long. CDR3 protein: CASTPRGVNTQYF. The CDR3 bases are TGTGCCAGCACCCCCCGGGGAGTGAATACGCAGTATTTT.

In DNA, the CDR3 is TGTGCCAGCAGCCAGACAGGGTCCTACGAGCAGTACTTC. It is translated as CASSQTGSYEQYF. J is TRBJ2-7 and V is TRBV3-1 (or the pseudogene TRBV3-2), with 7 nucleotides matching TRBD1. J gave up 1 base and V 3 bases, and 0 bases lay outside the gene matches. Germline V CDR1 and CDR2: LGHDT, YNNKEL (reference sequence). The CDR3 runs 13 residues.

The gene calls are TRBV30 and TRBJ1-2, with 7 bases identical to TRBD1. The CDR3 totals 12 residues. V lost 4 bases, J lost 4 bases, and 3 bases stayed unmatched. In germline, CDR1 is GTSNPN, CDR2 SVGIG (reference sequence). The CDR3 loop is CAWTRQGYGYTF. CDR3 DNA sequence: TGTGCCTGGACGCGACAGGGCTATGGCTACACCTTC. Supplemented by reference TRBV30 and TRBJ1-2, the full variable domain reads SQTIHQWPATLVQPVGSPLSLECTVEGTSNPNLYWYRQAAGRGLQLLFYSVGIGQISSEVPQNLSASRPQDRQFILSSKKLLLSDSGFYLCAWTRQGYGYTFGSGTRLTVV.

This clone was detected only a few times. This chain connects TRBV27 to TRBJ2-7; D may be TRBD2 (6 bases). Germline CDR1 and CDR2: MNHEY and SMNVEV (reference sequence). The CDR3 runs to 18 residues. Trimming cost V 2 bases and J 7 bases, with 27 bases left between them. CDR3 protein: CASSLNPPPRDWGREQYF. In DNA form, the CDR3 reads TGTGCCAGCAGTTTAAACCCCCCTCCTCGGGACTGGGGCCGGGAGCAGTACTTC.

CDR3 nucleotide sequence: TGTGCCAGCAGCTCTCGGGGCCAGGGGGGCAATCAGCCCCAGCATTTT. Residues: CASSSRGQGGNQPQHF. The chain combines TRBV21-1 with TRBJ1-5; TRBD1, the D gene given by the table, was not confirmed from the DNA. TRBV21-1 is recorded as a pseudogene. This CDR3 is built from 16 residues.

The chain links TRBV5-6 to TRBJ2-2, with TRBD1 identical over 8 bases. Germline values: CDR1 SGHDT, CDR2 YYEEEE. V trimming: 1 base; J trimming: 4 bases; junction bases outside the gene matches: 3. This CDR3 comprises 15 residues. CDR3 bases: TGTGCCAGCAGCTTGTTACAGGGGGTCACCGGGGAGCTGTTTTTT. It is translated as CASSLLQGVTGELFF.

The rearrangement links TRBV6-5 to TRBJ1-1; maybe TRBD1 (6 bases). The CDR3 covers 12 residues. Germline loops: CDR1 MNHEY, CDR2 SVGAGI. Between the trimmed V and J ends, which lost 8 bases and 11 bases, there was a span of 18 bases. This chain's CDR3 is CASGAGEFSAFF. The CDR3 bases are TGTGCCAGCGGGGCAGGGGAATTTTCTGCTTTCTTT.

This chain connects TRBV7-9 to TRBJ2-3, with a tentative D call TRBD2 (6 bases). Trimming cost V 7 bases and J 3 bases, with 17 bases left between them. The CDR3 is made up of 15 amino acids. Germline-derived CDR1 and CDR2 are SEHNR and FQNEAQ (reference sequence). The CDR3 loop is CASNPRGKGTDTQYF. The CDR3 region has the DNA TGTGCCAGCAACCCCCGGGGGAAAGGGACAGATACGCAGTATTTT. The entire variable domain, with the rest obtained from reference TRBV7-9 and TRBJ2-3, is as follows: DTGVSQNPRHKITKRGQNVTFRCDPISEHNRLYWYRQTLGQGPEFLTYFQNEAQLEKSRLLSDRFSAERPKGSFSTLEIQRTEQGDSAMYLCASNPRGKGTDTQYFGPGTRLTVL.

For this clone: Within the sample, other DNA sequences also encode this same CDR3. The chain has TRBV9 and TRBJ2-1, with a weak D call TRBD2 (5 bases). The CDR3 consists of 14 residues. Per germline, CDR1 SGDLS and CDR2 YYNGEE. V shed 0 bases and J shed 2 bases, with 6 bases lying between them. The CDR3 loop reads CASSVAGTYNEQFF. The CDR3 coding sequence is TGTGCCAGCAGCGTAGCGGGGACCTACAATGAGCAGTTCTTC.

This sequence joins TRBV2 and TRBJ1-1, with TRBD1 as a possible D gene (5 bases). V gave up 6 bases and J gave up 2 bases, with 10 bases separating them. The germline V gene encodes CDR1 SNHLY and CDR2 FYNNEI. The CDR3 is 13 residues long. CDR3: CASSLGGNTEAFF. CDR3 DNA: TGTGCCAGCAGCCTCGGGGGAAACACTGAAGCTTTCTTT.

This chain connects TRBV9 to TRBJ1-2; D is perhaps TRBD1 (6 bases). CDR1 is SGDLS and CDR2 is YYNGEE in the germline V gene. V shed 0 bases and J shed 2 bases, with 11 bases lying between them. This CDR3 spans 15 amino acids. CDR3 sequence reads: CASSVDGRGNYGYTF. CDR3 DNA sequence: TGTGCCAGCAGCGTAGACGGGAGGGGGAACTATGGCTACACCTTC.

The sample holds one count of this clone. The chain has TRBV18 and TRBJ1-1, with 9 positions matching TRBD1. Germline V gives CDR1 KGHSH, CDR2 LQKENI. The V gene end was trimmed by 2 bases and the J gene end by 0 bases; junction bases not matched to a gene: 4. The CDR3 is 16 residues long. The CDR3 DNA reads as TGTGCCAGCTCACCAAGGACAGGGGCCCTGAACACTGAAGCTTTCTTT. Protein product: CASSPRTGALNTEAFF.

The chain recombines TRBV21-1 with TRBJ2-5; TRBD2 is taken as the D call from the table, unchecked against the DNA. TRBV21-1 is noted as a pseudogene. CDR3 length: 12 residues. The DNA of the CDR3 is TGTGCCAGGTTGGGAGGGAGAGAGACCCAGTACTTC. Protein product: CARLGGRETQYF.

V usage is TRBV10-1 and J usage is TRBJ2-7; D is unclear. V was trimmed by 0 bases and J by 1 base, leaving 7 bases between them. There are 14 residues in the CDR3. CDR1 is WNHNN, CDR2 SYGVQD, per germline (reference sequence). The CDR3 is CASSESGISYEQYF. The CDR3 nucleotides read TGCGCCAGCAGTGAGTCGGGCATTTCCTACGAGCAGTACTTC.

The genes are TRBV7-9 and TRBJ2-1, with D possibly TRBD1 on 6 matching bases. The CDR3 is 17 residues long. From germline, CDR1 is SEHNR and CDR2 FQNEAQ (reference sequence). Trimming pared 2 bases from V and 0 bases from J, leaving 14 bases between. CDR3 loop: CASSLSTGLYSYNEQFF. CDR3 bases: TGTGCCAGCAGCTTATCTACAGGGCTTTACTCCTACAATGAGCAGTTCTTC.

This chain links TRBV21-1 with TRBJ1-1. TRBV21-1 is termed a pseudogene. The CDR3 runs to 12 residues. CDR3 residues: CASRIGDTEAFF. CDR3 DNA sequence: TGTGCCAGCAGGATCGGGGACACTGAAGCTTTCTTT.

J is TRBJ1-2 and V is TRBV28; no definite D call. The CDR3 consists of 13 residues. V lost 5 bases and J lost 7, with 14 bases in between. The germline V gene has CDR1 MDHEN and CDR2 SYDVKM. CDR3 coding DNA: TGTGCCAGCAGTATCAGCGCCGCGGGTGGCTACACCTTC. It yields the protein CASSISAAGGYTF.

The chain carries TRBV28 and TRBJ1-2; the match to TRBD1 covers 7 bases. Germline assignment: CDR1 MDHEN and CDR2 SYDVKM. This CDR3 spans 15 amino acids. V was pared by 3 bases and J by 3 bases, with 7 bases of the junction left unmatched. The CDR3 region has the DNA TGTGCCAGCAGTTTCGCCTCGGGACAGTACTATGGCTACACCTTC. It is translated as CASSFASGQYYGYTF.

With regard to this clone: The same CDR3 is also encoded by other DNA sequences in this sample. The J gene is TRBJ2-5, the V gene TRBV9; D not resolved. The CDR3 covers 14 residues. V was trimmed by 0 bases and J by 2 bases, leaving 8 bases between them. Per the germline V gene, CDR1 is SGDLS and CDR2 is YYNGEE. This CDR3 reads CASSVGASQETQYF. CDR3 DNA sequence: TGTGCCAGCAGCGTAGGGGCTTCTCAAGAGACCCAGTACTTC.

The chain joins TRBV7-2 to TRBJ2-7; possible D gene TRBD1, 7 bases. Germline CDR1 SGHTA, CDR2 FQGNSA. This CDR3 is 15 amino acids long. Trimming took off 4 bases at V and 1 base at J, with 14 bases between the two ends. DNA of the CDR3: TGTGCCAGCAGCTCCCGCAGGGGGGCTTCCTACGAGCAGTACTTC. Its translation is CASSSRRGASYEQYF.